A single sample gave rise to the 32 T cell receptor beta chains below, sequenced in a study of T cells in Graves' hyperthyroidism and ophthalmopathy. Using RNA transcripts as the source, TCR beta CDR3 regions were amplified. TCR CDR3 regions were first amplified by RT-PCR with HTBI primers. A single record per CDR3 protein comes from TCRdb applying MiXCR to the multiplex PCR reads. The sample has about 250,000 distinct CDR3 sequences; roughly 15% are singletons. Sequenced material: blood. Receptors were obtained from a woman aged 45-60 years with Graves' hyperthyroidism that later progressed to Graves' ophthalmopathy.

This clonotype was seen only a few times. CDR3: CASSPGTRTRETQYF. The DNA of the CDR3 is TGTGCCAGCAGCCCCGGGACCAGGACCCGGGAGACCCAGTACTTC. The V and J genes are TRBV7-2 and TRBJ2-5, with D perhaps being TRBD1 or TRBD2 (5 bases each). Germline assignment: CDR1 SGHTA and CDR2 FQGNSA. V lost 5 bases and J 5 bases, leaving 18 bases between the germline ends. This CDR3 contains 15 residues.

This clonotype has a count of ten or more. The rearrangement joins TRBV6-1 to TRBJ2-1; 7 positions match TRBD1. J lost 2 bases, V lost 6 bases, and 10 bases had no gene match. The germline CDR1 and CDR2 sequences are MNHNS and SASEGT. There are 16 residues in the CDR3. In nucleotides, the CDR3 is TGTGCCAGCAGACTATTCGCCGGGACAGCCTACAATGAGCAGTTCTTC. Its protein is CASRLFAGTAYNEQFF.

This clonotype was seen repeatedly, ten times or more. The chain uses TRBV20-1 and TRBJ2-1; TRBD2 might be the D (6 bases). The CDR3 length is 15 residues. V gave up 3 bases and J gave up 4 bases, with 16 bases separating them. Germline V gene lookup returns CDR1 DFQATT and CDR2 SNEGSKA (reference sequence). The CDR3 spells CSASGGADKYNEQFF. CDR3 DNA sequence: TGCAGTGCTAGTGGCGGGGCGGATAAATACAATGAGCAGTTCTTC.

The J gene is TRBJ1-2, the V gene TRBV4-1; no reliable D call. The CDR3 runs 17 residues. The V gene lost 0 bases and the J gene lost 8 bases, with 22 bases spanning the gap. CDR1 is MGHRA and CDR2 is YSYEKL in the germline V gene. The CDR3 region has the DNA TGCGCCAGCAGCCAAGACATGTGGGCCGTGCAAATGATAGGCTACACCTTC. Translating gives CASSQDMWAVQMIGYTF.

This clonotype was picked up many times. J is TRBJ1-4 and V is TRBV2, with D possibly matching TRBD1 (5 bases). Trimming took off 6 bases at V and 7 bases at J, with 12 bases between the two ends. The germline gives CDR1 SNHLY, CDR2 FYNNEI. The CDR3 extends over 13 amino acids. The CDR3 nucleotides are TGTGCCAGCAGCGCGGACATGCGTGAAAAACTGTTTTTT. This gives the protein CASSADMREKLFF.

The V gene is TRBV28, the J gene TRBJ2-7; no firm D call. Germline CDR1 reads MDHEN; CDR2 reads SYDVKM. V shed 0 bases and J shed 6 bases, with 12 bases lying between them. This CDR3 comprises 14 residues. Here the CDR3 reads CASSLWPGMAEQYF. The CDR3 region has the DNA TGTGCCAGCAGTTTATGGCCCGGAATGGCCGAGCAGTACTTC.

At least ten counts were recorded for this clonotype. The V gene is TRBV27, the J gene TRBJ2-7, with TRBD1 matching over 7 bases. Germline V gene sequence: CDR1 MNHEY, CDR2 SMNVEV (reference sequence). V was clipped by 4 bases and J by 2 bases; unmatched bases: 2. This CDR3 has 13 residues. The CDR3 DNA is TGTGCCAGCAGTTACAGGGGAGCCTACGAGCAGTACTTC. This gives the protein CASSYRGAYEQYF.

There are a few counts of this clonotype. At one end the junction does not follow the germline gene, possibly because of a read error. This chain uses TRBV19 with TRBJ2-7; 15 bases match TRBD2. From germline, CDR1 is LNHDA and CDR2 SQIVND (reference sequence). The CDR3 is made up of 18 amino acids. DNA of the CDR3: TGTACCAGTAGTACGGGACTAGCGGGAGGCAAAGGGTTCAACGAGCAGTACTTC. Residues: CTSSTGLAGGKGFNEQYF.

This clonotype was seen many times. This chain links TRBV18 with TRBJ1-6; 7 bases line up with TRBD1. This CDR3 has 15 amino acids. J lost 5 bases, V lost 5 bases, and 6 bases had no gene match. Germline V gives CDR1 KGHSH, CDR2 LQKENI. CDR3 sequence: CASSATGDHNSPLHF. As DNA, the CDR3 is TGTGCCAGCTCAGCTACAGGGGACCATAATTCACCCCTCCACTTT.

Many counts were recorded for this clonotype. The rearrangement joins TRBV28 to TRBJ2-1; 8 bases are a match to TRBD2. The CDR3 is 15 amino acids. Trimming cost V 2 bases and J 2 bases; bases outside gene matches: 2. Germline CDR1 is MDHEN and CDR2 is SYDVKM. CDR3 nucleotide sequence: TGTGCCAGCAGTTTAGGGACTAGGGCCTACAATGAGCAGTTCTTC. The encoded protein is CASSLGTRAYNEQFF.

This clonotype was seen only a few times. V and J are TRBV5-8 and TRBJ1-1; possibly TRBD1 for D (6 bases). Germline V gives CDR1 SGHTS, CDR2 YDEGEE. The CDR3 is made up of 16 amino acids. With 0 bases removed from V and 3 bases from J, the gap between germline ends came to 15 bases. CDR3 bases: TGTGCCAGCAGCTTGGGGGGCAAGGGGGGGGACACTGAAGCTTTCTTT. Translated, it gives CASSLGGKGGDTEAFF.

Ten or more counts support this clonotype. This chain links TRBV5-1 with TRBJ2-1, with D possibly matching TRBD2 (6 bases). V lost 4 bases and J lost 6, with 14 bases in between. This CDR3 is 14 amino acids long. Germline V gene lookup returns CDR1 SGHRS and CDR2 YFSETQ. DNA of the CDR3: TGCGCCAGCAGCGAACAAGGAGGGATCAATGAGCAGTTCTTC. It codes for CASSEQGGINEQFF.

In this sample, this clonotype turned up many times. The V and J genes are TRBV12-3 or TRBV12-4 and TRBJ1-1; a weak D match, TRBD1 (5 bases). This CDR3 has 14 amino acids. The ends were cut back, 3 bases at V and 3 bases at J, with 11 bases in the middle. The DNA for the CDR3 is TGTGCCAGCAGTTTTAAAGGGGCGGACACTGAAGCTTTCTTT. This gives the protein CASSFKGADTEAFF.

This clonotype appeared a few times. At one of its ends the junction is not consistent with the germline gene, which may arise from a read error. J is TRBJ2-6 and V is TRBV18; possible D gene TRBD2, 6 bases. Germline V gives CDR1 KGHSH, CDR2 LQKENI. CDR3 length equals 17 residues. The CDR3 spells CASPPGGVRSGANVLTF. For the CDR3, the DNA is TGTGCCAGCCCACCAGGCGGGGTTAGGTCTGGGGCCAACGTCCTGACTTTC.

This clonotype was detected a few times. The rearrangement links TRBV9 to TRBJ2-7; 8 nucleotides agree with TRBD2. The V and J ends lost 3 bases and 4 bases, in that order; junction bases with no gene match: 12. CDR1 SGDLS and CDR2 YYNGEE come from the germline V gene. The CDR3 sequence is 16 residues long. CDR3 in amino acids: CASSGSESGSMYEQYF. The CDR3 region has the DNA TGTGCCAGCAGCGGCTCTGAGAGCGGGAGTATGTACGAGCAGTACTTC.

This clonotype has ten or more counts. CDR3 sequence reads: CASVRPGGTDTQYF. As DNA, the CDR3 is TGTGCCAGCGTCCGGCCGGGAGGCACAGATACGCAGTATTTT. The chain is built from TRBV6-1 and TRBJ2-3, with TRBD2 as a possible D gene (6 bases). V gave up 8 bases and J gave up 1 base, with 13 bases separating them. The CDR3 runs 14 residues. In germline, CDR1 is MNHNS, CDR2 SASEGT.

This clonotype has a count of ten or more. This chain uses TRBV27 with TRBJ1-4, with TRBD1 identical over 8 bases. The junction had 9 bases not matched to a gene; V was cut back by 5 bases and J by 7 bases. CDR1 is MNHEY, CDR2 SMNVEV, per germline (reference sequence). This CDR3 region has 15 residues. The CDR3 DNA reads TGTGCCAGCAGTGGGCAGGGGGCGCGAGGTGAAAAACTGTTTTTT. It specifies CASSGQGARGEKLFF.

This clonotype was found many times. V usage is TRBV28 and J usage is TRBJ2-4; 13 bases match TRBD2. The CDR3 loop spans 14 amino acids. Germline V lookup: CDR1 MDHEN, CDR2 SYDVKM. Unmatched junction bases numbered 3, after V lost 8 bases and J lost 5 bases. The CDR3 sequence: CASRTSGSQNIQYF. The DNA for the CDR3 is TGTGCCAGCCGGACTAGCGGGAGCCAAAACATTCAGTACTTC. Looking up the rest from reference TRBV28 and TRBJ2-4 gives the full variable domain: DVKVTQSSRYLVKRTGEKVFLECVQDMDHENMFWYRQDPGLGLRLIYFSYDVKMKEKGDIPEGYSVSREKKERFSLILESASTNQTSMYLCASRTSGSQNIQYFGAGTRLSVL.

This clonotype was detected ten times or more. V gene TRBV5-5 combines with J gene TRBJ1-1; no clear D. V was cut by 6 bases and J by 1 base, with 7 bases left in between. CDR1 SGHKS and CDR2 YYEKEE come from the germline V gene (reference sequence). The CDR3 extends over 12 amino acids. CDR3 in amino acids: CASTDPNTEAFF. DNA for the CDR3: TGTGCCAGCACAGACCCGAACACTGAAGCTTTCTTT.

The chain carries TRBV19 and TRBJ2-2, with 8 bases that match TRBD2. The germline gives CDR1 LNHDA, CDR2 SQIVND (reference sequence). The V and J ends lost 7 bases and 5 bases, in that order; junction bases with no gene match: 12. CDR3 length: 16 amino acids. Here the CDR3 DNA reads TGTGCCAGTAATTCGAGAAGCGGGAGAGGTACCGGGGAGCTGTTTTTT. Its protein is CASNSRSGRGTGELFF. Combining the CDR3 with reference TRBV19 and TRBJ2-2 gives the whole variable domain DGGITQSPKYLFRKEGQNVTLSCEQNLNHDAMYWYRQDPGQGLRLIYYSQIVNDFQKGDIAEGYSVSREKKESFPLTVTSAQKNPTAFYLCASNSRSGRGTGELFFGEGSRLTVL.

The chain couples TRBV19 to TRBJ2-7; perhaps TRBD2 as D (6 bases). V was pared by 1 base and J by 2 bases, with 9 bases between. The CDR3 totals 14 residues. CDR1 is LNHDA, CDR2 SQIVND, per germline (reference sequence). The DNA of the CDR3 is TGTGCCAGTAGTATAGCAGGACTACCCTACGAGCAGTACTTC. This sequence encodes CASSIAGLPYEQYF.

This clonotype was detected ten times or more. The CDR3 coding sequence is TGTGCCAGCAGTTTAGCTACTAGCTATTCCTACGAGCAGTACTTC. This codes for CASSLATSYSYEQYF. V is TRBV28 and J is TRBJ2-7; the D gene is possibly TRBD2 (6 bases). This CDR3 has 15 residues. Trimming took 2 bases from V and 1 from J, leaving 12 bases between them. Germline assignment: CDR1 MDHEN and CDR2 SYDVKM.

This clonotype was recorded many times. The chain combines TRBV28 with TRBJ1-3; D unresolved. This CDR3 comprises 15 residues. V shed 1 base and J shed 4 bases, with 11 bases lying between them. The germline V gene has CDR1 MDHEN and CDR2 SYDVKM. CDR3 loop: CASSLFGLLGNTIYF. The CDR3 DNA follows: TGTGCCAGCAGTTTATTTGGTCTCCTGGGAAACACCATATATTTT.

The J gene is TRBJ1-4, the V gene TRBV28; tentatively, D is TRBD1 (5 bases). The CDR3 loop spans 13 amino acids. Germline lookup yields CDR1 MDHEN and CDR2 SYDVKM. Trimming shortened V by 2 bases and J by 8 bases, and 9 bases separated the two germline ends. This CDR3 reads CASSLRQQEKLFF. CDR3 in DNA: TGTGCCAGCAGTTTACGACAGCAAGAAAAACTGTTTTTT.

The genes are TRBV9 and TRBJ2-7; D might be TRBD1 or TRBD2, each matching 5 bases. Germline CDR1 is SGDLS and CDR2 is YYNGEE. The CDR3 extends over 14 amino acids. Trimming shortened V by 4 bases and J by 0 bases, and 11 bases separated the two germline ends. The DNA of the CDR3 is TGTGCCAGCAGCCCGGGGCCCAGCTCCTACGAGCAGTACTTC. It encodes CASSPGPSSYEQYF.

There are many counts of this clonotype. V and J are TRBV5-5 and TRBJ1-1, with 7 bases matching TRBD1. The V gene end was trimmed by 2 bases and the J gene end by 0 bases; junction bases not matched to a gene: 7. This CDR3 spans 16 amino acids. In germline, CDR1 is SGHKS, CDR2 YYEKEE (reference sequence). CDR3 region: CASSLASQGLNTEAFF. The CDR3 nucleotides are TGTGCCAGCAGCTTAGCCTCACAGGGGCTGAACACTGAAGCTTTCTTT.

The chain joins TRBV20-1 to TRBJ1-2; D might be TRBD1 (5 bases). V dropped 3 bases and J dropped 7 bases, with 18 bases sitting between them. The CDR3 is 14 amino acids. From germline, CDR1 is DFQATT and CDR2 SNEGSKA (reference sequence). CDR3 amino acids: CSASSPRQGGGYTF. The CDR3 bases are TGCAGTGCTAGTTCCCCGAGGCAGGGAGGTGGCTACACCTTC.

This clonotype was detected ten times or more. The chain carries TRBV5-1 and TRBJ2-4; possibly TRBD2 for D (6 bases). Germline V CDR1 and CDR2: SGHRS, YFSETQ. The germline V and J ends were trimmed by 4 bases and 3 bases, with 11 bases remaining between them. This CDR3 has 14 amino acids. The chain's CDR3 is CASSERTNKNIQYF. CDR3 nucleotides: TGCGCCAGCAGCGAAAGGACTAACAAAAACATTCAGTACTTC.

Many counts were recorded for this clonotype. CDR3 sequence reads: CASRTDYEQYF. The DNA for the CDR3 is TGTGCCAGCAGGACAGACTACGAGCAGTACTTC. The chain couples TRBV6-1 to TRBJ2-7, with a possible D match to TRBD1 (5 bases). V was trimmed by 6 bases and J by 3 bases, leaving 6 bases between them. Germline lookup yields CDR1 MNHNS and CDR2 SASEGT. This CDR3 spans 11 amino acids.

The rearrangement uses TRBV24-1 and TRBJ2-3; TRBD1 or TRBD2 may be the D gene (6 bases each). The CDR3 totals 16 residues. Per the germline V gene, CDR1 is KGHDR and CDR2 is SFDVKD. V gave up 3 bases and J gave up 2 bases, with 14 bases separating them. The CDR3, as DNA: TGTGCCACCAGTGATCTCAGGGGAGGTGACACAGATACGCAGTATTTT. The encoded protein is CATSDLRGGDTDTQYF.

This clonotype appeared a few times. This may arise from a read error, as a much more abundant clone is one base away. The chain joins TRBV10-3 to TRBJ1-1; TRBD1 is a possible D gene (5 bases). Trimming removed 10 bases at V and 3 bases at J, with 24 bases between. Looked up from germline, CDR1 is ENHRY and CDR2 is SYGVKD. This CDR3 region has 16 residues. CDR3 in DNA: TGTGCCACCCTGACAGACGTGTATGGGGCGGACACTGAAGCTTTCTTT. This sequence encodes CATLTDVYGADTEAFF.

The genes are TRBV20-1 and TRBJ1-3; a weak D match, TRBD1 (5 bases). Germline V lookup: CDR1 DFQATT, CDR2 SNEGSKA (reference sequence). CDR3 length equals 14 residues. The V gene lost 2 bases and the J gene lost 4 bases, with 12 bases spanning the gap. CDR3 bases: TGCAGTGCTAGATATCCGGGGCCCGGAAACACCATATATTTT. This gives the protein CSARYPGPGNTIYF.